Below are 18 T cell receptor beta chains sequenced from a single sample in a study of CD4 T cells in relation to SARS-CoV-2 and coronaviruses. TCRdb's copy holds only in-frame clones and misses some; the assay was immunoSEQ multiplex PCR. The repertoire holds roughly 60,000 clones, with 85% to 95% as singletons. Before the COVID-19 pandemic, during about 2010-2019, CD4+ T cells were taken from unexposed donors. Sequences were obtained from naive CD4+ T cells from PBMCs. This sample's subset: naive CD4+ T cells isolated by negative enrichment. All receptors come from a human donor in good health.

V and J are TRBV6-1 and TRBJ1-4; D not resolved. Trimming left V 1 base short and J 3 bases short, with 12 bases between. The CDR3 extends over 16 amino acids. Per germline, CDR1 MNHNS and CDR2 SASEGT. CDR3 residues: CASSEGGRSSNEKLFF. The CDR3 coding sequence is TGTGCCAGCAGTGAAGGTGGCAGATCCTCTAATGAAAAACTGTTTTTT.

The chain combines TRBV29-1 with TRBJ2-7; 9 bases fit TRBD1. The CDR3 consists of 12 residues. The V gene's germline CDR1 is SQVTM and CDR2 ANQGSEA. With 5 bases clipped from V and 6 bases from J, the junction kept 5 bases outside the gene matches. In DNA, the CDR3 is TGCAGCGTTAGGGACAGGGTAGGCGAGCAGTACTTC. Protein product: CSVRDRVGEQYF.

J is TRBJ1-3 and V is TRBV2; D possibly corresponds to TRBD1 (6 bases). CDR3 size: 16 residues. Germline V gene data show CDR1 as SNHLY and CDR2 as FYNNEI. The V end was cut by 6 bases, the J end by 1 base, with 16 bases between. The CDR3 spells CASRTGGGASGNTIYF. The CDR3, as DNA: TGTGCCAGCAGGACTGGGGGGGGCGCGTCTGGAAACACCATATATTTT.

The chain carries TRBV10-1 and TRBJ2-5; 10 nucleotides agree with TRBD1. V shed 6 bases and J 3 bases; nucleotides not matched to a gene: 7. This CDR3 region has 15 residues. Germline values: CDR1 WNHNN, CDR2 SYGVQD (reference sequence). CDR3 in amino acids: CASSKDRGLEETQYF. Written as DNA, the CDR3 is TGCGCCAGCAGCAAAGACAGGGGGCTAGAAGAGACCCAGTACTTC.

The rearrangement joins TRBV24-1 to TRBJ1-5; no firm D call. The V end lost 4 bases, the J end lost 2 bases, and 14 bases lay between the germline ends. The length of the CDR3 is 16 residues. Germline V gene sequence: CDR1 KGHDR, CDR2 SFDVKD. CDR3 nucleotides: TGTGCCACCAGTGAGGGAGGGTCGTCCGGCAATCAGCCCCAGCATTTT. Translation gives CATSEGGSSGNQPQHF.

The J gene is TRBJ2-1, the V gene TRBV3-1 (or the pseudogene TRBV3-2); D may be TRBD2 (5 bases). The V and J ends lost 3 bases and 12 bases respectively, with 15 bases between them. Germline-derived CDR1 and CDR2 are LGHDT and YNNKEL (reference sequence). The CDR3 length is 13 residues. This CDR3 reads CASSHRGYPGQFF. CDR3 DNA: TGTGCCAGCAGCCATCGCGGGTATCCGGGGCAGTTCTTC.

This chain uses TRBV20-1 with TRBJ2-6; D is undetermined. The CDR3 covers 14 residues. In germline, CDR1 is DFQATT, CDR2 SNEGSKA (reference sequence). V was cut by 3 bases and J by 0 bases, with 6 bases left in between. For the CDR3, the DNA is TGCAGTGCTAGTGCCCCCTCTGGGGCCAACGTCCTGACTTTC. Its protein is CSASAPSGANVLTF.

This sequence joins TRBV5-6 and TRBJ1-1; no clear D gene. V lost 4 bases to trimming and J lost 0 bases, with 10 bases between them. The CDR3 is 14 residues long. The germline gives CDR1 SGHDT, CDR2 YYEEEE. CDR3 loop: CASSPAALNTEAFF. The DNA of the CDR3 is TGTGCCAGCAGCCCGGCCGCACTGAACACTGAAGCTTTCTTT.

This chain uses TRBV10-3 with TRBJ2-1; D is undetermined. The CDR3 contains 14 residues. The V gene's germline CDR1 is ENHRY and CDR2 SYGVKD. Trimming took off 0 bases at V and 8 bases at J, with 11 bases between the two ends. CDR3 bases: TGTGCCATCAGTGAGTCACTGGCCGGCGATGAGCAGTTCTTC. Encoded protein: CAISESLAGDEQFF.

The genes are TRBV7-7 and TRBJ2-2; tentatively, D is TRBD2 (5 bases). Germline V gives CDR1 SSHAT, CDR2 FNYEAQ (reference sequence). This CDR3 is built from 14 residues. Trimming took off 0 bases at V and 6 bases at J, with 8 bases between the two ends. This chain's CDR3 is CASSLALASGELFF. DNA of the CDR3: TGTGCCAGCAGCTTAGCCCTAGCCTCCGGGGAGCTGTTTTTT.

The chain combines TRBV28 with TRBJ1-2; D remains unclear. The germline gives CDR1 MDHEN, CDR2 SYDVKM. CDR3 size: 11 residues. V gave up 9 bases and J gave up 1 base, with 6 bases separating them. The CDR3 DNA reads TGTGCCAGTAACAGTAACTATGGCTACACCTTC. Translated, it gives CASNSNYGYTF.

This sequence joins TRBV30 and TRBJ2-3; TRBD2 matches 7 bases. Germline V gene lookup returns CDR1 GTSNPN and CDR2 SVGIG (reference sequence). The CDR3 totals 14 residues. After removal of 0 bases from V and 6 bases from J, the junction contained 6 bases not matched to a gene. CDR3 sequence (DNA): TGTGCCTGGAGTGTTGGCGGGAGTGGGGATACGCAGTATTTT. It specifies CAWSVGGSGDTQYF.

The rearrangement uses TRBV18 and TRBJ2-1, with 8 bases matching TRBD2. CDR1 and CDR2 (germline): KGHSH, LQKENI. This CDR3 contains 17 residues. J was trimmed by 9 bases and V by 3 bases; bases with no gene match: 16. The CDR3 sequence is CASSPSEVAGKFGEQFF. CDR3 nucleotide sequence: TGTGCCAGCTCACCCTCGGAGGTAGCGGGAAAGTTTGGTGAGCAGTTCTTC.

J is TRBJ1-2 and V is TRBV28; D is ambiguous. The CDR3 consists of 11 residues. The V end was cut by 8 bases, the J end by 6 bases, with 10 bases between. The V gene's germline CDR1 is MDHEN and CDR2 SYDVKM. The CDR3 DNA sequence: TGTGCCAGCGCTCGACGTAATGGCTACACCTTC. It specifies CASARRNGYTF.

This rearrangement joins TRBV14 to TRBJ2-7; 9 nucleotides match TRBD2. This CDR3 has 16 residues. Germline V gene sequence: CDR1 SGHDN, CDR2 FVKESK. Unmatched junction bases numbered 8, after V lost 2 bases and J lost 3 bases. CDR3 bases: TGTGCCAGCAGCCAATTCTCTGGACTAGCGAGCTACGAGCAGTACTTC. Its translation is CASSQFSGLASYEQYF. Full variable domain (remainder filled in from reference TRBV14 and TRBJ2-7): EAGVTQFPSHSVIEKGQTVTLRCDPISGHDNLYWYRRVMGKEIKFLLHFVKESKQDESGMPNNRFLAERTGGTYSTLKVQPAELEDSGVYFCASSQFSGLASYEQYFGPGTRLTVT.

The chain uses TRBV19 and TRBJ1-5; D remains unclear. Germline CDR1 LNHDA, CDR2 SQIVND (reference sequence). The CDR3 has 15 amino acids. The germline V and J ends were trimmed by 5 bases and 0 bases, with 11 bases remaining between them. CDR3 sequence: CASSVRMVSNQPQHF. For the CDR3, the DNA is TGTGCCAGTAGTGTAAGAATGGTTAGCAATCAGCCCCAGCATTTT.

The rearrangement uses TRBV5-1 and TRBJ2-5, with 7 bases that match TRBD2. The junction had 13 bases not matched to a gene; V was cut back by 4 bases and J by 4 bases. This CDR3 is 16 amino acids long. Germline CDR1 and CDR2: SGHRS and YFSETQ. The DNA of the CDR3 is TGCGCCAGCAGCAGGGCGGGAGCGATGGGCGGAGAGACCCAGTACTTC. It is translated as CASSRAGAMGGETQYF.

V is TRBV19 and J is TRBJ1-5; 7 nucleotides line up with TRBD1. Losses at the gene ends were 5 bases for V and 4 bases for J; bases not matched to a gene: 14. This CDR3 is 17 amino acids long. Germline assignment: CDR1 LNHDA and CDR2 SQIVND (reference sequence). CDR3 region: CASSLSVGTAINQPQHF. CDR3 nucleotides: TGTGCCAGTAGTTTATCAGTCGGGACAGCAATTAATCAGCCCCAGCATTTT.